The T cell receptor (beta chain) under discussion was sequenced for a study of blood T cell repertoires in COVID-19. At the level of the study: Spain, Italy and the United States supplied samples that represented acute and convalescent COVID-19. T cells, B-cell-depleted T cells, or PBMCs supplied cDNA or gDNA.

The CDR3 extends over 19 amino acids. V lost 6 bases and J lost 5, with 31 bases in between. Germline CDR1 is LNHNV and CDR2 is YYDKDF (reference sequence). Authors' analysis steps: By means of reference gene primer amplification, nucleated cell counts were estimated. TCRdb's copy holds only in-frame clones and misses some; the assay was immunoSEQ multiplex PCR. V and J calls and clone size are copied from that table; D and trimming were computed from the DNA. Here the sample spans approximately 190,000 clones, roughly 80% being singletons. The sequence came from a man aged 25-45 years with active or convalescent COVID-19. The chain carries TRBV15 and TRBJ2-5; D is possibly TRBD1 (6 bases). The source material was peripheral blood. CDR3 protein: CATSPARWNRDTGAETQYF. The CDR3 nucleotides are TGTGCCACCAGTCCTGCCCGTTGGAATAGGGACACGGGTGCGGAGACCCAGTACTTC.